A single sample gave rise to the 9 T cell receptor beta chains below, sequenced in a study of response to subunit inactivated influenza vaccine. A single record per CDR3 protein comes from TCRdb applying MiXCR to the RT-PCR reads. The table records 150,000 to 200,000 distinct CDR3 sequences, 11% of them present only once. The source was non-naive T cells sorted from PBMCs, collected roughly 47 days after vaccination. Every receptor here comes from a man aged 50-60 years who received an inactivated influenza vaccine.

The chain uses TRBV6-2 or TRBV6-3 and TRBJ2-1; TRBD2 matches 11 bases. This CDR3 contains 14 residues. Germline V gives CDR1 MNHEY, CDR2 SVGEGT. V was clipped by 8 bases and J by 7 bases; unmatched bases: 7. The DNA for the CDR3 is TGTGCCAGCGGGCTAGCGGGAGGAACGAATGAGCAGTTCTTC. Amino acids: CASGLAGGTNEQFF.

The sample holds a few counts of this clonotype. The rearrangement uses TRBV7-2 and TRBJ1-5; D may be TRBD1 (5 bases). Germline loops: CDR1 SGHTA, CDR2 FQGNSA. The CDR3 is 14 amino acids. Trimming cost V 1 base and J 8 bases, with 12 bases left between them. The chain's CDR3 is CASSLVRGMEPQHF. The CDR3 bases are TGTGCCAGCAGCTTAGTGAGGGGAATGGAGCCCCAGCATTTT.

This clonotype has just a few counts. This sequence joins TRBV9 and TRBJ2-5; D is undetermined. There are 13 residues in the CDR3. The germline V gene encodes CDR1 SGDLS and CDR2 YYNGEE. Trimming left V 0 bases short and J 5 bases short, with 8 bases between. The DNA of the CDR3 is TGTGCCAGCAGCGTAGAGGAACGGGAGACCCAGTACTTC. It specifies CASSVEERETQYF. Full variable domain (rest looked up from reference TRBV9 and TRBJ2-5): DSGVTQTPKHLITATGQRVTLRCSPRSGDLSVYWYQQSLDQGLQFLIQYYNGEERAKGNILERFSAQQFPDLHSELNLSSLELGDSALYFCASSVEERETQYFGPGTRLLVL.

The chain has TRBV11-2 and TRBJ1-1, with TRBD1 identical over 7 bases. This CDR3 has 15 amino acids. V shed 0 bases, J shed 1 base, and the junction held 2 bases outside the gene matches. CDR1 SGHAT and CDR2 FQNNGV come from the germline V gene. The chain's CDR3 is CASSLDRTGNTEAFF. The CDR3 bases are TGTGCCAGCAGCTTAGACAGGACAGGGAACACTGAAGCTTTCTTT.

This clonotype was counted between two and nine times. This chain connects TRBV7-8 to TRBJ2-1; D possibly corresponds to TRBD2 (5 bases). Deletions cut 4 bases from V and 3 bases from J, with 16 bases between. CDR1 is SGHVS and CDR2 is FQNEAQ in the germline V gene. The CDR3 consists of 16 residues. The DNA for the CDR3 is TGTGCCAGCAGCTCCCGCCGGGGTTACGGCTACAATGAGCAGTTCTTC. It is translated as CASSSRRGYGYNEQFF.

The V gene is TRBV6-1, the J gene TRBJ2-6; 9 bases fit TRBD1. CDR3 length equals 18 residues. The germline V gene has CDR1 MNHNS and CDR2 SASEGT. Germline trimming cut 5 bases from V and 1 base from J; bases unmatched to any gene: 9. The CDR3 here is CASSPDRGTFSGANVLTF. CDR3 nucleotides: TGTGCCAGCAGTCCCGACAGGGGGACCTTTTCTGGGGCCAACGTCCTGACTTTC.

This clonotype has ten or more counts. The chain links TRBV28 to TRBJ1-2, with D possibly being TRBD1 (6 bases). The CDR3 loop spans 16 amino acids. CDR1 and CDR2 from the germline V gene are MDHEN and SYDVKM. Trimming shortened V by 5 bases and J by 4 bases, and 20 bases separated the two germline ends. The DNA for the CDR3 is TGTGCCAGCAGTCCTTTACCTAGGGGGAACATCTATGGCTACACCTTC. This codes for CASSPLPRGNIYGYTF.

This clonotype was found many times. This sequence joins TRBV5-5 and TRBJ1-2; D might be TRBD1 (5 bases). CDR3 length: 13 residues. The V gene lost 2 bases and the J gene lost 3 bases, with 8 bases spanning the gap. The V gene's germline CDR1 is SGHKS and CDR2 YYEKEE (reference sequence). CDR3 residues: CASSFSGDYGYTF. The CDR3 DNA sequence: TGTGCCAGCAGCTTTTCGGGGGACTATGGCTACACCTTC.

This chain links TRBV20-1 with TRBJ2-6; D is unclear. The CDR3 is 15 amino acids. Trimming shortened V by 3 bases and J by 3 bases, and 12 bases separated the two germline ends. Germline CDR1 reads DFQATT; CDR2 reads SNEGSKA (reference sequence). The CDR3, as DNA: TGCAGTGCTAGGGACGTCGTTAGTGGGGCCAACGTCCTGACTTTC. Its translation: CSARDVVSGANVLTF.